This TCR beta chain stems from a study of response to subunit inactivated influenza vaccine. General observations from the study: T cells newly recruited by each seasonal influenza vaccination are few, the authors suggested.

TCRdb reprocessed the RT-PCR reads with MiXCR, giving one entry per CDR3 protein. The table records roughly 700,000 distinct CDR3 sequences, approximately 15% of them present only once. Regarding this clonotype: Its antigen remains unidentified.

This CDR3 has 16 residues. Trimming took 3 bases from V and 3 from J; bases not matched to a gene: 9. Germline CDR1 and CDR2: SGHTA and FQGNSA. This specimen consisted of PBMCs from blood, obtained approximately 13 days after vaccination. This rearrangement joins TRBV7-2 to TRBJ1-2; 8 bases line up with TRBD1. The sequence was collected from a man aged 45-65 years who received an inactivated influenza vaccine. CDR3 residues: CASSFSPSDRDYGYTF. CDR3 DNA sequence: TGTGCCAGCAGCTTCTCTCCCTCGGACAGGGACTATGGCTACACCTTC.